The 4 T cell receptor beta chains below were found in one sample sequenced in a study of OX40 agonist ivuxolimab in advanced cancers. Using immunoSEQ multiplex PCR, the repertoire was profiled, and TCRdb retains in-frame clones only, with some absent. The sample consists of 55,000 to 70,000 clones, over 80% of them appearing once. This material consisted of CD4+ or CD8+ T cells sorted from blood, taken in a trial of the OX40 agonist ivuxolimab. All receptors come from an adult with an advanced solid tumor such as melanoma, head and neck, liver or kidney cancer.

The chain couples TRBV2 to TRBJ2-3, with TRBD2 matching 14 bases. V lost 11 bases to trimming and J lost 8 bases; unmatched junction nucleotides: 3. The CDR3 consists of 12 residues. Germline V gene sequence: CDR1 SNHLY, CDR2 FYNNEI. The CDR3 coding sequence is TGTGCCGGAGGACTAGCGGGGGGTACGCAGTATTTT. Translated: CAGGLAGGTQYF.

The V call is TRBV4-2, the J call TRBJ2-2; D not resolved. The V and J ends lost 4 bases and 1 base respectively, with 13 bases between them. The CDR3 consists of 16 residues. CDR1 and CDR2 from the germline V gene are LGHNA and YNFKEQ. CDR3 amino acids: CASSLLGMENTGELFF. The CDR3, as DNA: TGTGCCAGCAGCCTCCTCGGAATGGAGAACACCGGGGAGCTGTTTTTT.

This clone was seen more than once but under ten times. CDR3 in DNA: TGTGCCAGTACGTGGGGCACTGAAGCTTTCTTT. Amino acids: CASTWGTEAFF. V and J are TRBV19 and TRBJ1-1; no clear D gene. V dropped 7 bases and J dropped 4 bases, with 7 bases sitting between them. CDR1 is LNHDA, CDR2 SQIVND, per germline (reference sequence). This CDR3 is 11 amino acids long.

This clone came up a few times. The chain has TRBV6-6 and TRBJ1-6; no reliable D call. Germline values: CDR1 MNHNY, CDR2 SVGAGI (reference sequence). V was trimmed by 3 bases and J by 6 bases, leaving 0 bases between them. This CDR3 contains 11 residues. The chain's CDR3 is CASSYNSPLHF. CDR3 DNA: TGTGCCAGCAGTTATAATTCACCCCTCCACTTT.